One T cell receptor beta chain is described in this entry. Its antigen remains unknown. With a J-beta primer mix and a sample-barcoded 5' primer, a second PCR ran roughly 6 to 11 cycles. The template-switch adaptor was a 5' adaptor with 12 random nucleotides. It tagged each cDNA molecule. Each CDR3 protein is one row after TCRdb ran MiXCR on the 5' RACE reads. This sample has 1.5 million to 2 million distinct CDR3 sequences, with about two fifths found just once. CDR3 length: 15 residues. V shed 5 bases, J shed 5 bases, and the junction held 8 bases outside the gene matches. This sample stems from a study of blood T cells in healthy people across ages. The study's findings and limits: In older individuals, TCR beta diversity per million T cells was lower, falling roughly linearly with age. Whereas aged donors had fewer naive CD4+ cells, long-lived donors had more of them and higher diversity. The percentage of naive T cells correlated strongly with TCR beta diversity.

This clonotype was obtained from a human donor in good health. Input material: blood. This rearrangement joins TRBV12-3 or TRBV12-4 to TRBJ2-5, with 10 bases lining up with TRBD2. CDR3 sequence reads: CASSKAGGLLETQYF. CDR3 sequence (DNA): TGTGCCAGCAGTAAAGCGGGGGGGCTTTTGGAGACCCAGTACTTC.